Below, 10 T cell receptor beta chains from the same sample are listed, as sequenced in a study of graft-versus-host responses after intestinal transplantation. These receptors lack a known antigen. Profiled with immunoSEQ multiplex PCR; TCRdb holds only in-frame clones, not every one. Of fewer than 95,000 clones in the sample, over 80% were seen once. Sequencing used unstimulated CD8+ T cells sorted from spleen or lymph node cells, obtained before intestinal transplant. Receptor source: a human donor who received an intestinal transplant.

The V call is TRBV4-2, the J call TRBJ1-3, with 8 bases lining up with TRBD1. From germline, CDR1 is LGHNA and CDR2 YNFKEQ. The CDR3 has 15 amino acids. Trimming took 6 bases from V and 0 from J; bases not matched to a gene: 4. The chain's CDR3 is CASRDREPSGNTIYF. The CDR3, as DNA: TGTGCCAGCAGGGACAGGGAACCCTCTGGAAACACCATATATTTT.

This chain connects TRBV9 to TRBJ2-7; 8 bases match TRBD2. Germline CDR1 SGDLS, CDR2 YYNGEE. This CDR3 has 14 amino acids. The ends lost 4 bases at V and 3 bases at J; junction bases unmatched: 6. CDR3 coding DNA: TGTGCCAGCAGCCTAAGCGGGACTAGCTACGAGCAGTACTTC. Amino acids: CASSLSGTSYEQYF.

The chain employs TRBV7-9 and TRBJ2-5; TRBD2 aligns across 12 bases. The CDR3 spans 17 residues. CDR1 SEHNR and CDR2 FQNEAQ come from the germline V gene (reference sequence). The V segment lost 5 bases and the J segment 3 bases; nucleotides outside the gene matches: 10. CDR3 bases: TGTGCCAGCAGCCCACCGAGACTAGCGGGAGATGAAGAGACCCAGTACTTC. This codes for CASSPPRLAGDEETQYF.

The rearrangement joins TRBV21-1 to TRBJ2-5; TRBD2, the table's D call, lacks a check against the DNA. TRBV21-1 is tagged as a pseudogene. The CDR3 loop spans 14 amino acids. The CDR3 loop is CASSKRGKELTGYF. The DNA of the CDR3 is TGTGCCAGCAGCAAGCGGGGTAAGGAACTTACTGGATACTTC.

Concerning this clone itself: An end of the junction differs from the germline gene, which may be a read error. This chain joins TRBV7-9 and TRBJ1-1, with TRBD1 matching over 7 bases. The CDR3 extends over 14 amino acids. CDR1 and CDR2 (germline): SEHNR, FQNEAQ (reference sequence). The CDR3 nucleotides read TGTGCCGGCAGCTTAGTCCAGGGGGAATCTGAAGCTTTCTTT. This codes for CAGSLVQGESEAFF.

This chain joins TRBV30 and TRBJ2-7; no clear D gene. The germline gives CDR1 GTSNPN, CDR2 SVGIG (reference sequence). This CDR3 is 15 amino acids long. V was clipped by 0 bases and J by 0 bases, with 12 bases between them. CDR3 sequence (DNA): TGTGCCTGGAGTGTACTGACTGCGAGCTCCTACGAGCAGTACTTC. Translated: CAWSVLTASSYEQYF.

Points on this clone: Other nucleotide sequences from this sample produce the same CDR3. The rearrangement joins TRBV27 to TRBJ1-5; possibly TRBD1 for D (5 bases). V was trimmed by 4 bases and J by 0 bases, leaving 7 bases between them. The CDR3 is 14 amino acids. Germline loops: CDR1 MNHEY, CDR2 SMNVEV (reference sequence). CDR3 sequence reads: CASSWGGSNQPQHF. CDR3 DNA: TGTGCCAGCAGTTGGGGGGGTAGCAATCAGCCCCAGCATTTT.

The chain couples TRBV7-6 to TRBJ2-3; TRBD2 aligns across 10 bases. Germline V gene lookup returns CDR1 SGHVS and CDR2 FNYEAQ. The CDR3 runs 15 residues. V dropped 5 bases and J dropped 1; count of bases not matched to a gene: 3. The CDR3 DNA sequence: TGTGCCAGCAGCCGTGGGACTAGCGGCACAGATACGCAGTATTTT. Residues: CASSRGTSGTDTQYF.

V and J are TRBV9 and TRBJ2-1, with 8 bases fitting TRBD2. J was trimmed by 8 bases and V by 0 bases; bases with no gene match: 10. CDR3 length: 16 amino acids. Per the germline V gene, CDR1 is SGDLS and CDR2 is YYNGEE. The CDR3 loop is CASSVVIAGGPDEQFF. The CDR3 region has the DNA TGTGCCAGCAGCGTAGTTATTGCGGGGGGACCGGATGAGCAGTTCTTC.

V and J are TRBV19 and TRBJ2-1; tentative D call: TRBD2 (6 bases). From germline, CDR1 is LNHDA and CDR2 SQIVND (reference sequence). The CDR3 sequence is 13 residues long. V lost 5 bases, J lost 7 bases, and 12 bases lay in between. The CDR3 sequence: CASSFGTSNEQFF. The CDR3 nucleotides are TGTGCCAGTAGTTTCGGGACTTCTAATGAGCAGTTCTTC.